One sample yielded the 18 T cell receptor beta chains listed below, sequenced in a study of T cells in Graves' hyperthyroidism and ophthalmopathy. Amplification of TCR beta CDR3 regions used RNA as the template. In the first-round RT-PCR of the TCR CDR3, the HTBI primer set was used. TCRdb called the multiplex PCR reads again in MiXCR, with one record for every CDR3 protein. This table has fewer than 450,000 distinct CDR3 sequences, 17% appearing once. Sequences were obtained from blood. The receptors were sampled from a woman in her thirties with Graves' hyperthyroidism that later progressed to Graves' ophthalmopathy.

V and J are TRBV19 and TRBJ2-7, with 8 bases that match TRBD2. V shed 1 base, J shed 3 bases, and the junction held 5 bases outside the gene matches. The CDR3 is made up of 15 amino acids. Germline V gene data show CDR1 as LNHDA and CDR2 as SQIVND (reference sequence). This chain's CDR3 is CASSIVSGRVYEQYF. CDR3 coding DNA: TGTGCCAGTAGTATAGTAAGCGGGAGAGTCTACGAGCAGTACTTC.

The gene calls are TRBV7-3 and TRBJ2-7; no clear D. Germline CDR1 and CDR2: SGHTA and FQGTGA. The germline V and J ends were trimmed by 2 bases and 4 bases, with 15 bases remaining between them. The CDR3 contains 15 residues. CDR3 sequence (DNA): TGTGCCAGCAGCTTACTTTATAAGAACTTATACGAGCAGTACTTC. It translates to CASSLLYKNLYEQYF.

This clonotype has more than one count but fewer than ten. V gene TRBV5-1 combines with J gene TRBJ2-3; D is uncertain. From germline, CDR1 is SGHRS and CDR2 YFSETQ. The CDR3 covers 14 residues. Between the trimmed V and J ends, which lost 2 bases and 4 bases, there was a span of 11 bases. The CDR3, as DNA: TGCGCCAGCAGCTTTAACGCCCCGGCAGATACGCAGTATTTT. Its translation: CASSFNAPADTQYF.

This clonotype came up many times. CDR3 coding DNA: TGTGCCTGGAGGGGGGGATGGTCCTACAATGAGCAGTTCTTC. This translates into CAWRGGWSYNEQFF. The chain couples TRBV30 to TRBJ2-1, with D possibly being TRBD2 (6 bases). Between the trimmed V and J ends, which lost 3 bases and 1 base, there was a span of 10 bases. The germline V gene encodes CDR1 GTSNPN and CDR2 SVGIG (reference sequence). This CDR3 has 14 amino acids.

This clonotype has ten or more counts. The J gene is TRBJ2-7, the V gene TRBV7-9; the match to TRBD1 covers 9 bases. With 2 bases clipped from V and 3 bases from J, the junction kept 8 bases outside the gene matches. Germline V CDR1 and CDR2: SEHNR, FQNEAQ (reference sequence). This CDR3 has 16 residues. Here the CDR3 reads CASSLFGGGQGYEQYF. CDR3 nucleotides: TGTGCCAGCAGCTTATTTGGCGGGGGACAGGGCTACGAGCAGTACTTC.

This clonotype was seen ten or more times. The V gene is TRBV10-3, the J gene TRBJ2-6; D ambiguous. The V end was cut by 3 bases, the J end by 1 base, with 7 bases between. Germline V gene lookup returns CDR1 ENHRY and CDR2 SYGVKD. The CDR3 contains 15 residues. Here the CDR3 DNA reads TGTGCCATCAGTGACGAGGATTCTGGGGCCAACGTCCTGACTTTC. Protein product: CAISDEDSGANVLTF.

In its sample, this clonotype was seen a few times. In nucleotides, the CDR3 is TGTGCCAGCAGCCCCCAGGGGGGATTAGCGAACACTGAAGCTTTCTTT. This sequence encodes CASSPQGGLANTEAFF. The chain employs TRBV12-3 or TRBV12-4 and TRBJ1-1; 7 bases match TRBD1. After removal of 6 bases from V and 1 base from J, the junction contained 11 bases not matched to a gene. The CDR3 spans 16 residues.

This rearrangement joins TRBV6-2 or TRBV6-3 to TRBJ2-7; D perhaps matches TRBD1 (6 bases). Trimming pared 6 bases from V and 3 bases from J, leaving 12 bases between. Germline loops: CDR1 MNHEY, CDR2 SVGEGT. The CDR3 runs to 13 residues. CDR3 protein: CASRTGPYYEQYF. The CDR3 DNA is TGTGCCAGCAGAACAGGGCCTTACTACGAGCAGTACTTC.

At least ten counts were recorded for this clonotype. The DNA for the CDR3 is TGTGCCATCAGTGAGTCCGGACAAGATACGCAGTATTTT. Encoded protein: CAISESGQDTQYF. V gene TRBV10-3 combines with J gene TRBJ2-3; TRBD1 is a possible D gene (5 bases). Per germline, CDR1 ENHRY and CDR2 SYGVKD. This CDR3 comprises 13 residues. V was cut by 0 bases and J by 5 bases, with 6 bases left in between.

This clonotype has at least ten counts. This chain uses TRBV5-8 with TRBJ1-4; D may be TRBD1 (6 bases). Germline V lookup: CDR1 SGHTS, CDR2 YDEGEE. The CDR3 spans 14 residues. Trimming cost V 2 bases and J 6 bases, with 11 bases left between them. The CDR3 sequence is CASSFLRTDEKLFF. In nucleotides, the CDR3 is TGTGCCAGCAGCTTTCTCAGGACAGATGAAAAACTGTTTTTT.

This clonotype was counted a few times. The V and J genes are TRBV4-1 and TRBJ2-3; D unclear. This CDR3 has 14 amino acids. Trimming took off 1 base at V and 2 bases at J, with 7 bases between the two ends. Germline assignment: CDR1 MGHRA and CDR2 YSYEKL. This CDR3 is CASSQGPATDTQYF. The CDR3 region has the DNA TGCGCCAGCAGCCAAGGGCCCGCCACAGATACGCAGTATTTT.

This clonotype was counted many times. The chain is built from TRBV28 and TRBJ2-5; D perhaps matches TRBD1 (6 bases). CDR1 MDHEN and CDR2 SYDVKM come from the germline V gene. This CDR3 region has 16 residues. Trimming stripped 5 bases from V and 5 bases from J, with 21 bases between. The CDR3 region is CASSEPQAGGMETQYF. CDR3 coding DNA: TGTGCCAGCAGTGAACCCCAGGCTGGGGGCATGGAGACCCAGTACTTC.

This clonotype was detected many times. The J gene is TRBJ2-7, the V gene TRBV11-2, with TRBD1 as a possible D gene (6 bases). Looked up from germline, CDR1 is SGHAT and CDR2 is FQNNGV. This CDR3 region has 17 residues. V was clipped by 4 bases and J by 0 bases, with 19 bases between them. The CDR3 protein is CASSSGTWGTSSYEQYF. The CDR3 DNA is TGTGCCAGCAGCTCAGGGACATGGGGGACGAGCTCCTACGAGCAGTACTTC. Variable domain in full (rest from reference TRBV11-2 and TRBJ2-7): EAGVAQSPRYKIIEKRQSVAFWCNPISGHATLYWYQQILGQGPKLLIQFQNNGVVDDSQLPKDRFSAERLKGVDSTLKIQPAKLEDSAVYLCASSSGTWGTSSYEQYFGPGTRLTVT.

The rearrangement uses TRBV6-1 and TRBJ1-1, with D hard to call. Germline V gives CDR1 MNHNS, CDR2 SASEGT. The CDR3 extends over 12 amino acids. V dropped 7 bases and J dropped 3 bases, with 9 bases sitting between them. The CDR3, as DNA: TGTGCCAGCAATAAGGGCGACACTGAAGCTTTCTTT. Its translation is CASNKGDTEAFF.

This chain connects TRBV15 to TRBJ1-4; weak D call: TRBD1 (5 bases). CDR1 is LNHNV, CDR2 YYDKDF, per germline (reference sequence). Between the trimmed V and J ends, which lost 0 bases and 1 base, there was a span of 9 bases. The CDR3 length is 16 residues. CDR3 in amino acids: CATSRDRGVTNEKLFF. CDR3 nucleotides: TGTGCCACCAGCAGAGATAGGGGAGTAACTAATGAAAAACTGTTTTTT.

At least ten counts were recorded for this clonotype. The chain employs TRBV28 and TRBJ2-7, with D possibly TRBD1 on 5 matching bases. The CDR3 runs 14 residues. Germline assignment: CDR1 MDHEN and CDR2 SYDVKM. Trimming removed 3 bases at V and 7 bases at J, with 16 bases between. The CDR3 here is CASSFPGWAVEQYF. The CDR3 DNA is TGTGCCAGCAGTTTTCCAGGGTGGGCCGTAGAGCAGTACTTC.

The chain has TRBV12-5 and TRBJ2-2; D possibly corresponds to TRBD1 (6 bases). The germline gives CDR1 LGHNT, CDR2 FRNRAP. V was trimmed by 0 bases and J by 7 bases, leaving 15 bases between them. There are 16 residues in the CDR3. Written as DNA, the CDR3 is TGTGCTAGTGGTTTGGTGTTGGGGGCAGTTCTCGGGGAGCTGTTTTTT. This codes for CASGLVLGAVLGELFF.

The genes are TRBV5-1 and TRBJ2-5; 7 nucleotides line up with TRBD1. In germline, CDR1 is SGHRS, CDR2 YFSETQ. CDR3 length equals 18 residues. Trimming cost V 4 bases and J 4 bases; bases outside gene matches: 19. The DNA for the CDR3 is TGCGCCAGCAGCCCCCCCCGGACCGGGACAGCCATCTCAGAGACCCAGTACTTC. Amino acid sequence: CASSPPRTGTAISETQYF.